This T cell receptor (beta chain) derives from a study of cytomegalovirus exposure and HLA in healthy donors. On this clone itself: Its target is not known.

PCR amplification relied on 60 Vbeta primers (plus 13 Jbeta primers). Generated by immunoSEQ multiplex PCR, the TCRdb table keeps only in-frame clones and is missing some. The sample lists approximately 120,000 clones, approximately 76% occurring once. Germline loops: CDR1 SNHLY, CDR2 FYNNEI. The CDR3 consists of 14 residues. J gave up 11 bases and V 3 bases, and 8 bases lay outside the gene matches. Whole-study findings and limits: Researchers reported in a later analysis that a missense DCLRE1C variant was tied to TCR beta V- and J-gene trimming.

V and J are TRBV2 and TRBJ1-5; 9 bases align to TRBD1. The sequence derives from a man aged 35 to 55 in good health and CMV-seronegative. The specimen sequenced was PBMCs. CDR3 in DNA: TGTGCCAGCAGTGATCTGGGACAGGGACTGGCCCAGCATTTT. Its protein is CASSDLGQGLAQHF.